The entry below gives a single TCR beta chain sequence along with its context. Sequencing used immunoSEQ multiplex PCR; TCRdb keeps in-frame clones, though not all of them. The sample holds roughly 150,000 clones, roughly nine tenths seen once. The data stem from a study of T cell responses to AZD1222 COVID-19 vaccine. The CDR3 consists of 16 residues. The V gene end was trimmed by 0 bases and the J gene end by 11 bases; junction bases not matched to a gene: 8. The V gene's germline CDR1 is LGHNA and CDR2 YSLEER. V is TRBV4-3 and J is TRBJ2-4, with 12 bases aligning to TRBD2. The clonotype was recovered from an adult in good health. The sequences come from peripheral blood, collected on day 0 of AZD1222 vaccination. Here the CDR3 DNA reads TGCGCCAGCAGCCAAGATCAACTAGCGGGAGGTACAGTTCAGTACTTC. It codes for CASSQDQLAGGTVQYF.